This is a list of T cell receptor beta chains from one sample in a study of blood T cells in healthy people across ages. TCRdb itself ran the 5' RACE reads through MiXCR, one entry per CDR3 protein. The data contain 1.8 million or so distinct CDR3 sequences, about two fifths of them seen just once; the ten biggest clones take up approximately 22%. Sequenced input: blood. The receptors come from a human donor in good health. CDR3s include the opening cysteine and the closing phenylalanine or tryptophan. A D gene is named only where the DNA matches it firmly. Clone size is shown for a subset of rows, as once, few, many or a class of expanded clone.

J	size	V	D	DNA	CDR3
TRBJ1-6	.	TRBV20-1	.	TGCAGTGCTACCCTTCTGGTGAGGGTGATAGATTCACCCCTCCACTTT	CSATLLVRVIDSPLHF
TRBJ2-5	.	TRBV28	.	TGTGCCAGCAGTTTACCGGGATTTTCGTCAAGGGGGAAAGAGACCCAGTACTTC	CASSLPGFSSRGKETQYF
TRBJ1-1	few	TRBV29-1	TRBD1	TGCAGCGTGGACCCGGGACAGGCGGGGGGTGACACTGAAGCTTTCTTT	CSVDPGQAGGDTEAFF
TRBJ1-5	once	TRBV27	TRBD1	TGTGCCAGCCGGACAGGGGACAATCAGCCCCAGCATTTT	CASRTGDNQPQHF
TRBJ2-3	.	TRBV7-9	.	TGTGCCAGCAATTTAGGAGATACGCAGTATTTT	CASNLGDTQYF
TRBJ1-2	few	TRBV7-2	.	TGTGCCAGCAGCCCTAGTCGGGTTTCTAAAGGCTACACCTTC	CASSPSRVSKGYTF
TRBJ2-7	.	TRBV4-1	.	TGCGCCAGCAGCCAAAAAAGATTGGGGGAGATATACTACGAGCAGTACTTC	CASSQKRLGEIYYEQYF
TRBJ1-4	.	TRBV15	TRBD1	TGTGCCACCAGCGACAGGGCTAATGAAAAACTGTTTTTT	CATSDRANEKLFF
TRBJ2-1	.	TRBV6-4	TRBD2	TGTGCCAGCAGTGAAGGAGGGGAGGGCAAAGAGCAGTTCTTC	CASSEGGEGKEQFF
TRBJ1-1	.	TRBV29-1	.	TGCAGCGTCGATAGCCGGGACACCTCCACTGAAGCTTTCTTT	CSVDSRDTSTEAFF
TRBJ2-7	few	TRBV3-1	TRBD2	TGTGCCAGCAGCCAAAATGGACTAGCGGGACGGACCTACGAGCAGTACTTC	CASSQNGLAGRTYEQYF
TRBJ1-2	few	TRBV20-1	TRBD1	TGCAGTGCTAGTGAAGGGACAGTCTATGGCTACACCTTC	CSASEGTVYGYTF
TRBJ1-1	.	TRBV28	.	TGTGCCAGCAGACCTATAACCTCTCGCACTGAAGCTTTCTTT	CASRPITSRTEAFF
TRBJ2-5	.	TRBV20-1	.	TGCAGTGCTAGAGATGTGATTCGCCAAGAGACCCAGTACTTC	CSARDVIRQETQYF
TRBJ2-7	.	TRBV6-2/TRBV6-3	.	TGTGCCAGCAGCCCCAGGACGGGAAGAGAGTACGAGCAGTACTTC	CASSPRTGREYEQYF
TRBJ2-3	.	TRBV13	.	TGTGCCAGCAGCTCCTCCGGGACTGGGGATAGCACAGATACGCAGTATTTT	CASSSSGTGDSTDTQYF
TRBJ1-1	few	TRBV6-5	TRBD1	TGTGCCAGCAGTTACGACAGGGTGGGGAACACTGAAGCTTTCTTT	CASSYDRVGNTEAFF
TRBJ1-2	.	TRBV4-3	TRBD1	TGCGCCAGCAGCCAACGAGCGGGACAGACCCTCTTCGGCTACACCTTC	CASSQRAGQTLFGYTF
TRBJ1-5	.	TRBV6-6	TRBD1	TGTGCCAGCAGTTACTCCAGGACAGGGGGTCAGCCCCAGCATTTT	CASSYSRTGGQPQHF
TRBJ2-3	few	TRBV12-5	.	TGTGCTAGTGGAAGTGACAGGTACCTCACAGATACGCAGTATTTT	CASGSDRYLTDTQYF
TRBJ2-1	few	TRBV7-2	.	TGTGCCAGCAGCCAGGACTTCGGCCTATACAATGAGCAGTTCTTC	CASSQDFGLYNEQFF
TRBJ1-4	many	TRBV12-3/TRBV12-4	.	TGCGCCAGCAGCCCCGGACAGTTTAATGAAAAACTGTTTTTT	CASSPGQFNEKLFF
TRBJ2-5	.	TRBV7-2	TRBD2	TGTGCCAGCAGCCCACTCGGGACGTTCGGGGGGGAGACCCAGTACTTC	CASSPLGTFGGETQYF
TRBJ2-3	.	TRBV5-1	TRBD2	TGCGCCAGCAGCTTTACCGGGGGGGTTACAGATACGCAGTATTTT	CASSFTGGVTDTQYF
TRBJ2-1	.	TRBV7-9	TRBD2	TGTGCCAGCAGCGTTTCACTAGCGGGGGTCCGAACTCCCGACAATGGGCAGTTCTTC	CASSVSLAGVRTPDNGQFF
TRBJ2-2	few	TRBV15	TRBD1	TGTGCCACCAGCGGGCCGGACAGGGATTGGACCGGGGAGCTGTTTTTT	CATSGPDRDWTGELFF
TRBJ2-7	.	TRBV20-1	TRBD2	TGCAGTGCTTCTAGGACTAGCGGCAGAGACTACGAGCAGTACTTC	CSASRTSGRDYEQYF
TRBJ1-5	.	TRBV7-9	TRBD1	TGTGCCAGCAGCAAATACAGGGGACTCAATCAGCCCCAGCATTTT	CASSKYRGLNQPQHF
TRBJ1-6	.	TRBV6-2/TRBV6-3	TRBD1	TGTGCCAGCAGTGACAGGGCTTATTCACCCCTCCACTTT	CASSDRAYSPLHF
TRBJ2-1	.	TRBV20-1	.	TGCAGTGCCATAACGGGGGCAGACAATGAGCAGTTCTTC	CSAITGADNEQFF
TRBJ1-5	many	TRBV20-1	TRBD1	TGCAGTGCTAGCACCGGGACAGAGTATGAGCCCCAGCATTTT	CSASTGTEYEPQHF
TRBJ1-6	few	TRBV12-3/TRBV12-4	.	TGTGCCAGCAGTTTAGGAGTAGATGCACCCCTCCACTTT	CASSLGVDAPLHF
TRBJ2-5	few	TRBV7-2	TRBD2	TGTGCCAGCAGTTCAAGCGGGGGGGCCCTCGAGACCCAGTACTTC	CASSSSGGALETQYF
TRBJ2-1	.	TRBV7-2	.	TGTGCCAGCAGTCCGGACATCGCTTACTACAATGAGCAGTTCTTC	CASSPDIAYYNEQFF
TRBJ1-1	few	TRBV14	.	TGTGCCAGCAGCGAGACGATGAACACTGAAGCTTTCTTT	CASSETMNTEAFF
TRBJ1-1	.	TRBV7-9	TRBD1	TGTGCCAGCAGCTTAGTTTCAGGGGGGCTTACTGAAGCTTTCTTT	CASSLVSGGLTEAFF
TRBJ1-1	few	TRBV20-1	TRBD1	TGCAGTGCTAGATCACAGGGGCGGGACACTGAAGCTTTCTTT	CSARSQGRDTEAFF
TRBJ2-5	few	TRBV12-3/TRBV12-4	.	TGTGCCAGCAGTTTAGAACTAGGTGTGACCCAGTACTTC	CASSLELGVTQYF
TRBJ2-3	.	TRBV4-3	.	TGCGCCAGCAGCCACTCCATCGAGCCTAGCGTATTCACAGATACGCAGTATTTT	CASSHSIEPSVFTDTQYF
TRBJ2-1	.	TRBV24-1	TRBD1	TGTGCCACCGAGACAGGGGGCTCCTCCTACAATGAGCAGTTCTTC	CATETGGSSYNEQFF